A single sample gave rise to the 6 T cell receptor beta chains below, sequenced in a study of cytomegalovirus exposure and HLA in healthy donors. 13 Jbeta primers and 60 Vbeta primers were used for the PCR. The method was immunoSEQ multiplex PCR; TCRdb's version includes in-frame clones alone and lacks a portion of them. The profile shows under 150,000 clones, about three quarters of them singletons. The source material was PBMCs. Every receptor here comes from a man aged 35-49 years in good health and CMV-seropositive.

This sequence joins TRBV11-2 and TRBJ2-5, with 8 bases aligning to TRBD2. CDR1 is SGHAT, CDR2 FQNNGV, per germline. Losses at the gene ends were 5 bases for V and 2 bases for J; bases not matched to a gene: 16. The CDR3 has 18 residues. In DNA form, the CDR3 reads TGTGCCAGCAGCGGACCTAGGGCGGGGGGCCTCCTACAAGAGACCCAGTACTTC. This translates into CASSGPRAGGLLQETQYF.

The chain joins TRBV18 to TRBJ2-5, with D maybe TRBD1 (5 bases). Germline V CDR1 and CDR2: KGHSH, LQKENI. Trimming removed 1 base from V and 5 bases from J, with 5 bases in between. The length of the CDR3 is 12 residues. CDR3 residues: CASSPQGETQYF. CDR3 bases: TGTGCCAGCTCACCACAGGGGGAGACCCAGTACTTC. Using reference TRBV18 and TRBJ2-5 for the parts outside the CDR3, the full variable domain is NAGVMQNPRHLVRRRGQEARLRCSPMKGHSHVYWYRQLPEEGLKFMVYLQKENIIDESGMPKERFSAEFPKEGPSILRIQQVVRGDSAAYFCASSPQGETQYFGPGTRLLVL.

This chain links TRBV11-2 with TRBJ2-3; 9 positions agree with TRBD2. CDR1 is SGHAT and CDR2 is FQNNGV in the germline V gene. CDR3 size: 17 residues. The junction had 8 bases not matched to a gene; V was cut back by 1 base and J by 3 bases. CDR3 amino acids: CASSLVGSGRRTDTQYF. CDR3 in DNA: TGTGCCAGCAGCTTAGTTGGTAGCGGGAGACGAACAGATACGCAGTATTTT.

CDR3 in amino acids: CASRETGGNGNTIYF. Here the CDR3 DNA reads TGTGCCAGCAGGGAGACAGGGGGCAATGGAAACACCATATATTTT. The chain is built from TRBV28 and TRBJ1-3; 10 bases map to TRBD1. The CDR3 covers 15 residues. The germline V gene encodes CDR1 MDHEN and CDR2 SYDVKM. Germline trimming cut 6 bases from V and 3 bases from J; bases unmatched to any gene: 5.

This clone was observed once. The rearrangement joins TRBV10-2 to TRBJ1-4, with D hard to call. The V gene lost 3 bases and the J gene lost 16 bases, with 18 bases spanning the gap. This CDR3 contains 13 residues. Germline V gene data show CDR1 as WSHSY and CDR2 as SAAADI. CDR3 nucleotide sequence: TGCGCCAGCAGTGACCATCCCGTGCCGAACAAGTTTTTT. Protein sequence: CASSDHPVPNKFF.

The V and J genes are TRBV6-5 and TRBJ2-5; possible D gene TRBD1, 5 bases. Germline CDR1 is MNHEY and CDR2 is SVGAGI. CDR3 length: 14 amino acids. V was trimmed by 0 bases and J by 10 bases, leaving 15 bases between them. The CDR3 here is CASSYSGPHQGQYF. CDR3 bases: TGTGCCAGCAGTTACTCAGGACCTCACCAGGGCCAGTACTTC.